The 28 T cell receptor beta chains in this list originate from one sample, sequenced in a study of tumor-infiltrating lymphocytes in primary liver carcinoma. Germline DNA was also extracted, with blood RNA taken from unsorted whole blood. The authors made TCR beta cDNA from around 500 ng total RNA with a constant-region primer. Slightly modified ARM-PCR, run as three nested multiplex PCR rounds, produced the TCR beta libraries. PCR rounds one and two used TRBV1-TRBV30 forward primers with a C-beta reverse primer for approximately 10 cycles each. Each CDR3 protein is one row after TCRdb ran MiXCR on the multiplex PCR reads. In the table there are about 330,000 distinct CDR3 sequences, about 61% of which are singletons. Sequenced input: peripheral blood. The receptors come from a man aged 35 to 55 with primary liver carcinoma and hepatitis B virus infection.

The rearrangement links TRBV5-1 to TRBJ2-1; 9 bases are a match to TRBD1. CDR3 size: 13 residues. The J segment lost 10 bases and the V segment lost 5 bases, leaving 7 bases of the junction unmatched. Germline V gene lookup returns CDR1 SGHRS and CDR2 YFSETQ. The CDR3 DNA is TGCGCCAGCAGTGAGGACAGGGGCCGCGAGCAGTTCTTC. It encodes CASSEDRGREQFF.

Comments on this clonotype: The conserved phenylalanine or tryptophan normally closing the CDR3 is absent here, so this likely arose from a read error. V is TRBV6-5 and J is TRBJ1-1, with TRBD1 as a possible D gene (5 bases). Per germline, CDR1 MNHEY and CDR2 SVGAGI. This CDR3 contains 15 residues. CDR3 sequence (DNA): TGTGCCAGCGGTTACTCGCCCAGGGTGAACACTGAAGCTTTCCTT. The encoded protein is CASGYSPRVNTEAFL.

As to this clonotype: Germline is not matched at one junction end, which may reflect a read error. The V call is TRBV11-2, the J call TRBJ2-3; D unclear. The CDR3 length is 13 residues. Germline V CDR1 and CDR2: SGHAT, FQNNGV. The CDR3 nucleotides read TGTGCCAGCAGCATAGAGGTCGCAGATACGCAGTATTTT. Translated: CASSIEVADTQYF.

This clonotype appeared many times. The J gene is TRBJ2-6, the V gene TRBV11-2; 8 bases are shared with TRBD1. The CDR3 consists of 17 residues. Germline lookup yields CDR1 SGHAT and CDR2 FQNNGV. The V and J ends lost 5 bases and 1 base, in that order; junction bases with no gene match: 7. The CDR3 is CASSKTGVISGANVLTF. The CDR3 nucleotides are TGTGCCAGCAGCAAGACAGGGGTGATATCTGGGGCCAACGTCCTGACTTTC.

Remarks on this clonotype: With a much larger clone just one base away, this may be a read error. The rearrangement joins TRBV29-1 to TRBJ2-4; D unresolved. The CDR3 consists of 12 residues. Germline loops: CDR1 SQVTM, CDR2 ANQGSEA. CDR3 nucleotides: TGCATCGTTGAACTAGCCAAAAACATTCAGTACTTC. Translation: CIVELAKNIQYF.

At least ten counts were recorded for this clonotype. V gene TRBV5-6 combines with J gene TRBJ2-1, with 13 bases fitting TRBD2. Germline V gene data show CDR1 as SGHDT and CDR2 as YYEEEE. The V and J ends lost 4 bases and 3 bases, in that order; junction bases with no gene match: 4. The CDR3 spans 16 residues. CDR3 bases: TGTGCCAGCAGCCAGGGACTAGCGGGGATCTACAATGAGCAGTTCTTC. Its translation: CASSQGLAGIYNEQFF.

The chain uses TRBV5-6 and TRBJ2-5; tentative D call: TRBD1 (6 bases). The CDR3 contains 14 residues. Per the germline V gene, CDR1 is SGHDT and CDR2 is YYEEEE. Trimming took off 6 bases at V and 3 bases at J, with 15 bases between the two ends. CDR3 amino acids: CASTKRAGEETQYF. As DNA, the CDR3 is TGTGCCAGCACCAAACGGGCAGGGGAAGAGACCCAGTACTTC.

This clonotype has at least ten counts. The V and J genes are TRBV6-5 and TRBJ2-1, with D uncertain. This CDR3 spans 14 amino acids. Trimming took off 5 bases at V and 6 bases at J, with 14 bases between the two ends. Germline V gene lookup returns CDR1 MNHEY and CDR2 SVGAGI. Written as DNA, the CDR3 is TGTGCCAGCAGTCCATCGAATCCGCTCAATGAGCAGTTCTTC. Residues: CASSPSNPLNEQFF.

For this clonotype: An end of the junction does not agree with germline; a read error may underlie this. The chain has TRBV14 and TRBJ2-1; TRBD2 matches 8 bases. The CDR3 runs to 18 residues. Germline V gene sequence: CDR1 SGHDN, CDR2 FVKESK. The CDR3 reads CASSQDPRFSGRINEQSF. CDR3 bases: TGTGCCAGCAGCCAAGATCCTAGGTTCAGCGGGAGAATTAATGAGCAGTCCTTC.

Worth noting for this clonotype: Because the CDR3 is missing its conserved closing phenylalanine or tryptophan, this is likely a read error. This chain uses TRBV11-2 with TRBJ2-1; maybe TRBD2 (5 bases). CDR3 length equals 16 residues. CDR1 SGHAT and CDR2 FQNNGV come from the germline V gene. The CDR3 DNA is TGTGCCAGCAGCTTAAAATGGTCTAGCTCCTACTATGAGCAGTTCCTC. Its protein is CASSLKWSSSYYEQFL.

A remark on this clonotype: One end of the junction fails to match germline, which may point to a read error. The chain carries TRBV11-3 and TRBJ2-1, with TRBD2 identical over 9 bases. The CDR3 consists of 17 residues. From germline, CDR1 is SGHNT and CDR2 YENEEA. The CDR3 region is CASSIEPTEAGGRRQFF. CDR3 coding DNA: TGTGCCAGCAGCATAGAACCTACTGAGGCGGGAGGGCGCAGGCAGTTCTTC.

This clonotype was counted many times. V and J are TRBV4-1 and TRBJ2-7; TRBD2 matches 9 bases. CDR3 length: 15 amino acids. The germline CDR1 and CDR2 sequences are MGHRA and YSYEKL. The J segment lost 0 bases and the V segment lost 5 bases, leaving 5 bases of the junction unmatched. CDR3 in amino acids: CASSRLAENSYEQYF. CDR3 in DNA: TGCGCCAGCAGCAGACTAGCGGAAAACTCCTACGAGCAGTACTTC.

The count of this clonotype is one. A much larger clone sits a single nucleotide away, making a read error possible. Since no conserved phenylalanine or tryptophan closes the CDR3, a read error is the likely cause. V gene TRBV12-3 or TRBV12-4 combines with J gene TRBJ2-7; D uncertain. The germline V and J ends were trimmed by 3 bases and 4 bases, with 7 bases remaining between them. This CDR3 is built from 12 residues. In DNA form, the CDR3 reads TGTGCCAGCAGTTTGTTCAGTTACGAGCAGTACCTC. Translated, it gives CASSLFSYEQYL.

This clonotype was picked up a small number of times. The V gene is TRBV7-9, the J gene TRBJ2-3; D possibly corresponds to TRBD1 (5 bases). CDR1 is SEHNR and CDR2 is FQNEAQ in the germline V gene (reference sequence). This CDR3 contains 14 residues. Trimming took 6 bases from V and 6 from J, leaving 16 bases between them. The CDR3 DNA is TGTGCCAGCAGTTCATTCGGGTGGGGCGATACGCAGTATTTT. Its translation: CASSSFGWGDTQYF.

This clonotype showed up many times. This rearrangement joins TRBV30 to TRBJ1-5, with D possibly matching TRBD1 (5 bases). Germline CDR1 GTSNPN, CDR2 SVGIG (reference sequence). V was trimmed by 4 bases and J by 5 bases, leaving 12 bases between them. The CDR3 totals 13 residues. This CDR3 reads CAWKGQGDQPQHF. CDR3 nucleotides: TGTGCCTGGAAAGGTCAGGGTGATCAGCCCCAGCATTTT.

This clonotype was seen repeatedly, ten times or more. The CDR3 DNA follows: TGCAGCTCCGGGGACTCCTACAATGAGCAGTTCTTC. Translation: CSSGDSYNEQFF. This rearrangement joins TRBV29-1 to TRBJ2-1; tentative D call: TRBD2 (5 bases). Trimming removed 8 bases from V and 0 bases from J, with 8 bases in between. Germline CDR1 is SQVTM and CDR2 is ANQGSEA. The CDR3 is made up of 12 amino acids.

The genes are TRBV20-1 and TRBJ2-4, with TRBD2 identical over 10 bases. The germline V gene encodes CDR1 DFQATT and CDR2 SNEGSKA (reference sequence). V shed 3 bases and J 8 bases; nucleotides not matched to a gene: 13. The CDR3 is 16 residues long. The DNA for the CDR3 is TGCAGTGCTAGTCTCTGGTCTAGCGGGAGTAGGGACATTCAGTACTTC. This translates into CSASLWSSGSRDIQYF.

A remark on this clonotype: This may stem from a read error, because a much larger clone lies one nucleotide away. This chain joins TRBV6-2 or TRBV6-3 and TRBJ2-7, with D tentatively TRBD2 (7 bases). This CDR3 has 14 amino acids. CDR1 is MNHEY, CDR2 SVGEGT, per germline. The CDR3 loop reads CVSKTEGGSYEQYF. CDR3 nucleotide sequence: TGTGTCAGCAAAACCGAGGGGGGGTCCTACGAGCAGTACTTC.

The genes are TRBV6-5 and TRBJ2-3, with no clear D. There are 16 residues in the CDR3. Germline CDR1 MNHEY, CDR2 SVGAGI. V gave up 0 bases and J gave up 4 bases, with 14 bases separating them. CDR3 sequence (DNA): TGTGCCAGCAGTTACTCCCAGCACACGCCCGCAGATACGCAGTATTTT. Translation: CASSYSQHTPADTQYF.

As for this clonotype: Compared with germline, one end of the junction differs, possibly owing to a read error. This rearrangement joins TRBV11-2 to TRBJ1-5; no clear D. Germline V gives CDR1 SGHAT, CDR2 FQNNGV. CDR3 length: 13 residues. The CDR3 region has the DNA TGTGCCAGCAGGAACGGTAGCAGTCAGCCCCAGCATTTT. Translated, it gives CASRNGSSQPQHF.

On this clonotype itself: A read error may explain this, as a much larger clone is one base away. The chain combines TRBV12-5 with TRBJ1-2, with D unresolved. Trimming removed 4 bases at V and 2 bases at J, with 8 bases between. This CDR3 contains 13 residues. Germline CDR1 and CDR2: LGHNT and FRNRAP. DNA for the CDR3: TGTGCTAGTGGTTCTGGAATAAACTATGGCTACACCTTC. Protein product: CASGSGINYGYTF.

As for this clonotype: The junction shows a germline mismatch at one end, possibly a read error. This rearrangement joins TRBV6-5 to TRBJ2-6; D is unclear. Germline V gene sequence: CDR1 MNHEY, CDR2 SVGAGI. This CDR3 is 16 amino acids long. The CDR3 DNA sequence: TGTGCCAGCAGTTACTCCCCCAGCACTGTGGCCAACATCCTGACTTTC. Amino acids: CASSYSPSTVANILTF.

Comments on this clonotype: Compared with germline, one end of the junction differs, possibly owing to a read error. The V and J genes are TRBV11-2 and TRBJ2-7, with a possible D match to TRBD1 (6 bases). The CDR3 length is 13 residues. CDR1 and CDR2 (germline): SGHAT, FQNNGV. DNA for the CDR3: TGTACCAGCAGACATACAGGGATCTACGAGCAGTACTTC. Amino acids: CTSRHTGIYEQYF.

As regards this clonotype: A much more abundant neighbour one base away suggests this may be a read error. The chain joins TRBV6-1 to TRBJ2-1; a possible D gene is TRBD1 (5 bases). Looked up from germline, CDR1 is MNHNS and CDR2 is SASEGT. V was trimmed by 1 base and J by 7 bases, leaving 14 bases between them. This CDR3 has 15 residues. The CDR3 here is CASSEDRGSQNEQFF. The CDR3 region has the DNA TGTGCCAGCAGTGAAGATAGGGGTTCCCAGAATGAGCAGTTCTTC.

Of note for this clonotype: This CDR3 fails to terminate in the conserved phenylalanine or tryptophan, so it likely reflects a read error. The chain uses TRBV6-1 and TRBJ2-3, with D perhaps TRBD2 (6 bases). The CDR3 contains 15 residues. Germline-derived CDR1 and CDR2 are MNHNS and SASEGT. Trimming took 3 bases from V and 4 from J, leaving 14 bases between them. Here the CDR3 reads CASSESAGEADTQYS. For the CDR3, the DNA is TGTGCCAGCAGTGAGTCAGCGGGTGAGGCAGATACGCAGTATTCT.

This chain uses TRBV12-3 or TRBV12-4 with TRBJ2-3; D is undetermined. The germline V and J ends were trimmed by 3 bases and 1 base, with 20 bases remaining between them. The CDR3 is 18 amino acids. This CDR3 reads CASSLARTHRVGTDTQYF. As DNA, the CDR3 is TGTGCCAGCAGTTTGGCCCGGACGCATCGCGTAGGCACAGATACGCAGTATTTT.

The chain links TRBV4-3 to TRBJ2-7; 7 positions match TRBD1. With V trimmed by 4 bases and J by 4 bases, 10 bases remained unmatched. Germline-derived CDR1 and CDR2 are LGHNA and YSLEER. CDR3 length: 15 amino acids. The CDR3 region is CASSLEGTAAYEQYF. The CDR3 DNA reads TGCGCCAGCAGCCTCGAAGGGACAGCAGCTTACGAGCAGTACTTC.

Details on this clonotype: This may be a read error, as it is one base from a much larger clone. The genes are TRBV6-1 and TRBJ1-2; D is possibly TRBD1 (5 bases). Germline assignment: CDR1 MNHNS and CDR2 SASEGT. The CDR3 contains 13 residues. The CDR3 DNA follows: TGTGCCAGAAGTGATGAGACAGCCTATGGCTACACCTTC. Its protein is CARSDETAYGYTF.